The rows below give T cell receptor beta chains drawn from one sample of a study of control samples from healthy donors and cancer patients. Clones were sequenced by immunoSEQ multiplex PCR, and TCRdb holds only the in-frame ones, with some missing. Here the sample spans about 170,000 clones, 91% being singletons. The sequenced material came from blood. These receptors originate from a young woman in good health. Both conserved end residues are trimmed from each CDR3.

>TRBV6-2/TRBV6-3|TRBJ2-1
ASSSGTSGRLGNEQF
>TRBV3-1/TRBV3-2|TRBJ2-7
ASSQGDRAYEQY
>TRBV5-1|TRBJ1-1
ASTSGTANTEAF
>TRBV28|TRBJ1-4
AIGTGANEKLF
>TRBV24-1|TRBJ2-2
ATSDLQGANTGELF
>TRBV11-2|TRBJ2-7
ASSLDLAGAYEQY
>TRBV5-1|TRBJ2-6
ASSLGTGGSGANVLT
>TRBV15|TRBJ2-7
ATSSRTSGGEQY
>TRBV13|TRBJ1-6
ASSLGRSPLH
>TRBV6-1|TRBJ1-5
ASSKGAGGGSNQPQH
>TRBV25-1|TRBJ2-2
ASSEGGSGELF
>TRBV7-7|TRBJ2-2
ASSPGTGSTGELF
>TRBV5-1|TRBJ1-5
ASSLPGIGQPQH
>TRBV19|TRBJ1-1
ASSPQGRSEAF
>TRBV13|TRBJ2-7
ASSLGTGNTYEQY
>TRBV28|TRBJ1-5
ASSYYRRVGNQPQH
>TRBV7-3|TRBJ2-1
ASSLDGGGYNEQF
>TRBV5-5|TRBJ1-2
ASSEGQNYGYT
>TRBV28|TRBJ1-5
ASSFLRDKDQPQH
>TRBV7-3|TRBJ2-5
ASRGLTQETQY
>TRBV14|TRBJ1-2
ASSQRGAYGYT
>TRBV5-1|TRBJ2-3
ASSLRQSTDTQY
>TRBV5-1|TRBJ2-1
ASSRQGTYNEQF
>TRBV11-3|TRBJ1-2
ASSLGPGAGYGYT
>TRBV4-3|TRBJ2-1
ASSQGTSGSTNEQF
>TRBV19|TRBJ2-7
ASSSGTSGGEQY
>TRBV5-5|TRBJ2-6
ASSLGRGSGANVLT
>TRBV7-2|TRBJ1-2
ASSLSGAGGYT